The 13 T cell receptor beta chains below were found in one sample sequenced in a study of CD8+CD57+ T cells in acquired aplastic anemia listed by TCRdb under 2018. Reads for this sample came from an Illumina HiSeq 2000. TCR beta VDJ combination and CDR3 sequence profiling used genomic DNA as the template. The raw public reads went through TCRdb reprocessing: fastp at Q25, MiXCR clone calling, in-frame beta chains kept. One record per CDR3 amino acid sequence lists the most common genes and DNA. Within this sample are about 210,000 distinct CDR3 sequences, with about a third of them counted one time only. Clones ranked in the top ten supply 1.1% of the sample. Sequences were obtained from sorted CD4+, CD8+, or CD8+CD57+ T cells (not recorded which) from PBMCs. Receptor source: a human donor in good health, serving as a control.

This clonotype appeared many times. The J gene is TRBJ1-1, the V gene TRBV2; D is ambiguous. Trimming took off 2 bases at V and 0 bases at J, with 10 bases between the two ends. Germline CDR1 SNHLY, CDR2 FYNNEI. The CDR3 extends over 15 amino acids. The CDR3 loop is CASSEPPYLNTEAFF. The CDR3 DNA sequence: TGTGCCAGCAGTGAACCGCCATACCTGAACACTGAAGCTTTCTTT.

This clonotype showed up just a few times. V is TRBV6-1 and J is TRBJ1-1; TRBD1 matches 7 bases. The V and J ends lost 6 bases and 9 bases, in that order; junction bases with no gene match: 10. Germline V CDR1 and CDR2: MNHNS, SASEGT. This CDR3 is 13 amino acids long. CDR3 region: CASSPRGDSKAFF. The CDR3 DNA reads TGTGCCAGCAGCCCAAGAGGGGACAGTAAAGCTTTCTTT.

The rearrangement links TRBV6-6 to TRBJ1-1, with TRBD1 identical over 9 bases. Trimming removed 4 bases from V and 1 base from J; junction bases left unmatched: 1. Germline V lookup: CDR1 MNHNY, CDR2 SVGAGI (reference sequence). This CDR3 comprises 14 residues. CDR3 sequence: CASSSDRGNTEAFF. In DNA form, the CDR3 reads TGTGCCAGCAGTTCGGACAGGGGGAACACTGAAGCTTTCTTT.

This clonotype was observed once. Since the CDR3 does not end with the conserved phenylalanine or tryptophan, this likely comes from a read error. The CDR3 DNA reads TGTGCCACCAGTGACGGGCAGACAGGAGCTAACTATGGCTACACCTCC. Translating gives CATSDGQTGANYGYTS. The chain uses TRBV24-1 and TRBJ1-2; a possible D gene is TRBD1 (6 bases). CDR3 length: 16 residues. Looked up from germline, CDR1 is KGHDR and CDR2 is SFDVKD. V lost 4 bases and J 0 bases, leaving 14 bases between the germline ends.

V is TRBV6-4 and J is TRBJ2-1, with 9 bases lining up with TRBD1. The germline CDR1 and CDR2 sequences are MRHNA and SNTAGT. J lost 6 bases, V lost 5 bases, and 8 bases had no gene match. The CDR3 extends over 15 amino acids. Here the CDR3 reads CASSNRDREVNEQFF. The CDR3 DNA follows: TGTGCCAGCAGTAACCGGGACAGGGAGGTCAATGAGCAGTTCTTC.

The J gene is TRBJ1-1, the V gene TRBV5-1; 8 nucleotides match TRBD1. Per germline, CDR1 SGHRS and CDR2 YFSETQ. This CDR3 has 15 amino acids. V shed 3 bases and J 6 bases; nucleotides not matched to a gene: 10. The CDR3, as DNA: TGCGCCAGCAGCTCCAGCTGGGACAGGATTTCTGAAGCTTTCTTT. Translating it yields CASSSSWDRISEAFF. Complete variable domain (other parts from reference TRBV5-1 and TRBJ1-1): KAGVTQTPRYLIKTRGQQVTLSCSPISGHRSVSWYQQTPGQGLQFLFEYFSETQRNKGNFPGRFSGRQFSNSRSEMNVSTLELGDSALYLCASSSSWDRISEAFFGQGTRLTVV.

Note on this clonotype: A clone one base away is much larger, so this may be a read error. The gene calls are TRBV7-2 and TRBJ2-3; D not resolved. Looked up from germline, CDR1 is SGHTA and CDR2 is FQGNSA. The CDR3 totals 14 residues. The chain's CDR3 is CASSLAVPTDTRYF. The CDR3 DNA reads as TGTGCCAGCAGCTTAGCAGTCCCCACAGATACGCGGTATTTT.

This clonotype was found many times. Germline and junction disagree at one end, which may indicate a read error. V gene TRBV15 combines with J gene TRBJ1-4, with D unresolved. Germline CDR1 reads LNHNV; CDR2 reads YYDKDF (reference sequence). The CDR3 has 13 residues. The chain's CDR3 is CATSRDLAGHGVF. CDR3 in DNA: TGTGCCACCAGCAGAGATTTGGCGGGCCATGGCGTTTTT.

This clonotype has just a few counts. J is TRBJ2-1 and V is TRBV14, with a possible D match to TRBD2 (6 bases). Trimming took 0 bases from V and 0 from J, leaving 12 bases between them. Germline lookup yields CDR1 SGHDN and CDR2 FVKESK. This CDR3 spans 17 amino acids. The CDR3 loop reads CASSQDLLATSYNEQFF. The CDR3 DNA reads as TGTGCCAGCAGCCAAGATTTGCTAGCGACCTCCTACAATGAGCAGTTCTTC.

A note on this clonotype: A much more abundant neighbour one base away suggests this may be a read error. The V gene is TRBV14, the J gene TRBJ1-1; 9 bases are a match to TRBD1. There are 17 residues in the CDR3. V lost 3 bases to trimming and J lost 3 bases; unmatched junction nucleotides: 11. Per the germline V gene, CDR1 is SGHDN and CDR2 is FVKESK. Here the CDR3 DNA reads TGTGCCAGCAGCCACTACGGACAGGGGTTTTTGGACACTGAAGCTTTCTTT. Protein sequence: CASSHYGQGFLDTEAFF.

The V call is TRBV6-1, the J call TRBJ1-1; the D is unclear. The CDR3 has 13 residues. Germline CDR1 and CDR2: MNHNS and SASEGT. V was pared by 7 bases and J by 1 base, with 10 bases between. CDR3 bases: TGTGCCAGCAAATCAGGTTCGAACACTGAAGCTTTCTTT. Its translation is CASKSGSNTEAFF.

The chain combines TRBV18 with TRBJ1-6; 8 bases map to TRBD1. The CDR3 runs 14 residues. V gave up 6 bases and J gave up 8 bases; unmatched junction bases: 6. Germline assignment: CDR1 KGHSH and CDR2 LQKENI. This chain's CDR3 is CASSPDRGHSPLHF. The CDR3 coding sequence is TGTGCCAGCTCCCCAGACAGGGGTCATTCACCCCTCCACTTT. The complete variable domain, with remaining parts taken from reference TRBV18 and TRBJ1-6, reads NAGVMQNPRHLVRRRGQEARLRCSPMKGHSHVYWYRQLPEEGLKFMVYLQKENIIDESGMPKERFSAEFPKEGPSILRIQQVVRGDSAAYFCASSPDRGHSPLHFGNGTRLTVT.

A remark on this clonotype: Compared with germline, one end of the junction differs, possibly owing to a read error. This chain joins TRBV10-3 and TRBJ2-1; D might be TRBD1 (5 bases). From germline, CDR1 is ENHRY and CDR2 SYGVKD. The CDR3 is made up of 16 amino acids. CDR3: CASSERLAGAADEQFF. DNA for the CDR3: TGTGCCAGCAGTGAACGGTTAGCTGGGGCGGCCGATGAGCAGTTCTTC.